One and the same sample provided the 5 T cell receptor beta chains below, sequenced in a study of OX40 agonist ivuxolimab in advanced cancers. Some clones are missing from TCRdb's copy, which holds only in-frame ones; the method was immunoSEQ multiplex PCR. Of about 60,000 clones listed, more than 75% were seen once; the top ten hold less than 1.1%. This material consisted of CD4+ or CD8+ T cells sorted from blood, taken in a trial of the OX40 agonist ivuxolimab. Source of these receptors: an adult with an advanced solid tumor such as melanoma, head and neck, liver or kidney cancer.

The CDR3 sequence is CARSRDSHSGNTIYF. For the CDR3, the DNA is TGTGCCAGGAGCCGGGACAGTCACTCTGGAAACACCATATATTTT. V usage is TRBV19 and J usage is TRBJ1-3, with 7 positions matching TRBD1. The CDR3 is 15 residues long. The V segment lost 9 bases and the J segment 0 bases; nucleotides outside the gene matches: 8. Germline CDR1 LNHDA, CDR2 SQIVND (reference sequence).

The chain recombines TRBV5-4 with TRBJ2-7; D remains unclear. CDR1 and CDR2 (germline): SGHNT, YYREEE (reference sequence). V lost 0 bases, J lost 0 bases, and 7 bases lay in between. The CDR3 covers 14 residues. CDR3 in DNA: TGTGCCAGCAGCTTGGTTGGCGGCTCCTACGAGCAGTACTTC. Translation gives CASSLVGGSYEQYF.

This CDR3 is CASSPDPTSGRETETQYF. The CDR3 nucleotides are TGCGCCAGCAGCCCCGACCCAACTAGCGGGAGGGAAACGGAGACCCAGTACTTC. J is TRBJ2-5 and V is TRBV5-1, with 13 nucleotides matching TRBD2. The germline CDR1 and CDR2 sequences are SGHRS and YFSETQ. V shed 4 bases, J shed 5 bases, and the junction held 14 bases outside the gene matches. CDR3 length: 18 residues.

V is TRBV4-3 and J is TRBJ1-3; D not certain. The ends were cut back, 1 base at V and 0 bases at J, with 7 bases in the middle. CDR3 length: 15 amino acids. The V gene's germline CDR1 is LGHNA and CDR2 YSLEER. The CDR3 bases are TGCGCCAGCAGCCAAGCCAGTAACTCTGGAAACACCATATATTTT. Amino acid sequence: CASSQASNSGNTIYF.

The V gene is TRBV19, the J gene TRBJ1-1, with a possible D match to TRBD1 (6 bases). The CDR3 spans 16 residues. V was shortened by 5 bases and J by 4 bases, with 20 bases between the two germline ends. In germline, CDR1 is LNHDA, CDR2 SQIVND (reference sequence). The CDR3 nucleotides are TGTGCCAGTAGTCCACAGGGAAGCCTCAGGGGCACTGAAGCTTTCTTT. This codes for CASSPQGSLRGTEAFF.